This record looks at one T cell receptor beta chain sequence and its context. The antigen is not known. The PCR employed 60 Vbeta primers together with 13 Jbeta primers. Clones were sequenced by immunoSEQ multiplex PCR, and TCRdb holds only the in-frame ones, with some missing. This sample's table reports roughly 73,000 clones. V gave up 4 bases and J gave up 4 bases, with 8 bases separating them. The length of the CDR3 is 12 residues. The germline V gene encodes CDR1 SGHDN and CDR2 FVKESK. The sample originates from a study of cytomegalovirus exposure and HLA in healthy donors. Study at large: Samples from HLA-typed donors yielded about 85 million unique TCRs in an early data release. Overall study findings and caveats: Both high specificity and high sensitivity reportedly marked the classifier's diagnosis of cytomegalovirus status.

The origin of this receptor is a man aged 50-60 years in good health and CMV-seropositive. Sequencing used PBMCs. This sequence joins TRBV14 and TRBJ2-7; D not resolved. CDR3 DNA: TGTGCCAGCAGCCTACAGCAATACGAGCAGTACTTC. It translates to CASSLQQYEQYF.